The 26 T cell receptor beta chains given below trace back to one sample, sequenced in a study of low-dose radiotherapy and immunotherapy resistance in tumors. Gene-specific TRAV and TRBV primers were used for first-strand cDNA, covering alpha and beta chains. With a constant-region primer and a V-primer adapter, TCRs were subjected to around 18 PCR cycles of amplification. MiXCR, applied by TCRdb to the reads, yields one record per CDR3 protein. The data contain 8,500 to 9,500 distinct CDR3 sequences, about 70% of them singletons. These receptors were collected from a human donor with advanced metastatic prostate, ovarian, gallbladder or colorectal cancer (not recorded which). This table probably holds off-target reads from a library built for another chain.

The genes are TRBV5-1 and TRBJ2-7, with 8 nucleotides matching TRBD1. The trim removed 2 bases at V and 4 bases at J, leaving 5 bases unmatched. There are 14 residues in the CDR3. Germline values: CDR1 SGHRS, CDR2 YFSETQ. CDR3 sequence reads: CASSFTGQEYEQYF. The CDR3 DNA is TGCGCCAGCAGCTTCACGGGACAGGAATACGAGCAGTACTTC.

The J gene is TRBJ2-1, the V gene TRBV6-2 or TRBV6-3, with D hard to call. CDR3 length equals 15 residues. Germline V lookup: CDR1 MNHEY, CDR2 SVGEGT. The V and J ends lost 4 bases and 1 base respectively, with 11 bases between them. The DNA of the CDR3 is TGTGCCAGCAGTTCCGACGACGGATCCTACAATGAGCAGTTCTTC. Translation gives CASSSDDGSYNEQFF.

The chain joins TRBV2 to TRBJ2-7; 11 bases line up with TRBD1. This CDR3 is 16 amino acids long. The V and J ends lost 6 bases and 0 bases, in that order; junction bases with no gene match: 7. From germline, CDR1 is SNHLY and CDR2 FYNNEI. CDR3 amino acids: CASRAGTGGSSYEQYF. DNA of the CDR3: TGTGCCAGCAGAGCCGGGACAGGGGGGAGCTCCTACGAGCAGTACTTC.

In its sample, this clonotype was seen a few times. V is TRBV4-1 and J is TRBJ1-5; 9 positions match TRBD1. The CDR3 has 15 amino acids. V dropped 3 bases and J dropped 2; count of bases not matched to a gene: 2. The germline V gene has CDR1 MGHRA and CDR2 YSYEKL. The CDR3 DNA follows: TGCGCCAGCAGCCAGGGACAGGGTGGCAATCAGCCCCAGCATTTT. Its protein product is CASSQGQGGNQPQHF.

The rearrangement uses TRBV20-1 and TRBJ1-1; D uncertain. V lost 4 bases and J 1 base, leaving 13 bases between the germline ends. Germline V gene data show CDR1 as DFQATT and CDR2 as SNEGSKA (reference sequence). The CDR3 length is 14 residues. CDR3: CSANRRSGNTEAFF. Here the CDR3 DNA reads TGCAGTGCTAACCGGCGCTCCGGGAACACTGAAGCTTTCTTT.

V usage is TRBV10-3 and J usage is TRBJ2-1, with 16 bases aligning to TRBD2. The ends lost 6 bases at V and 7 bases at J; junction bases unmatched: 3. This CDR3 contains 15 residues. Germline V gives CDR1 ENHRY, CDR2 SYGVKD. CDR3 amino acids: CAIRGTSGRGNEQFF. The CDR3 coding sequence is TGTGCCATCAGGGGGACTAGCGGGAGGGGGAATGAGCAGTTCTTC.

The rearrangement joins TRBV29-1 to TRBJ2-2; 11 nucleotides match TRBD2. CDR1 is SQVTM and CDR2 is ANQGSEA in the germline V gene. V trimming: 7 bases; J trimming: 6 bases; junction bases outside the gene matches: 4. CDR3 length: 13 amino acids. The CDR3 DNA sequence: TGCAGCGCCACGACTAGCGGGGCCGGGGAGCTGTTTTTT. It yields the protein CSATTSGAGELFF.

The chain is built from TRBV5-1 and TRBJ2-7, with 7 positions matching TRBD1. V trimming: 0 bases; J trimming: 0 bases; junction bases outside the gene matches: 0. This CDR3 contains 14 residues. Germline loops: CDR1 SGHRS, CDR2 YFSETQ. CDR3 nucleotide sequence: TGCGCCAGCAGCTTGGGACAGGGCTCCTACGAGCAGTACTTC. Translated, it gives CASSLGQGSYEQYF.

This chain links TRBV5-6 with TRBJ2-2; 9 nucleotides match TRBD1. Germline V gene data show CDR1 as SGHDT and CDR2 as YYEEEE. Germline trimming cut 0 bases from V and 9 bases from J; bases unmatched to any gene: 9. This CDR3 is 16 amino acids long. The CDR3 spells CASSLGDRASHRELFF. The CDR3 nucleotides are TGTGCCAGCAGCTTGGGGGACAGGGCTTCCCACCGGGAGCTGTTTTTT.

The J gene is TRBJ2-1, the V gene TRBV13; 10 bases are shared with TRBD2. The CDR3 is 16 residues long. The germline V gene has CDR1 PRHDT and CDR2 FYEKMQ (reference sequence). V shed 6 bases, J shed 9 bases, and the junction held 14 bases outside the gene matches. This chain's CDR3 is CASSASGRAPGLEQFF. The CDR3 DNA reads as TGTGCCAGCAGTGCCAGCGGGAGGGCCCCTGGTCTTGAGCAGTTCTTC.

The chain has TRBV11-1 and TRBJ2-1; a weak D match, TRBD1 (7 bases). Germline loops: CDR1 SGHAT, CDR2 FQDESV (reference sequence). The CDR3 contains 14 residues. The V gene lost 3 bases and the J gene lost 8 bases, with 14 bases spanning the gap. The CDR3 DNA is TGTGCCAGCAGCTTCAGGCAGGGGGGCGATGAGCAGTTCTTC. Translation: CASSFRQGGDEQFF.

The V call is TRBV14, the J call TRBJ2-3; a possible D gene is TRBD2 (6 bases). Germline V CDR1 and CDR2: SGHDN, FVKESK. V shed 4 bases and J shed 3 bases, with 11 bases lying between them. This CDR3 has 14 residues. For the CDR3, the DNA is TGTGCCAGCAGCCGAGACGGGAGTACAGATACGCAGTATTTT. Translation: CASSRDGSTDTQYF. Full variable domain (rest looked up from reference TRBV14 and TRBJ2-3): EAGVTQFPSHSVIEKGQTVTLRCDPISGHDNLYWYRRVMGKEIKFLLHFVKESKQDESGMPNNRFLAERTGGTYSTLKVQPAELEDSGVYFCASSRDGSTDTQYFGPGTRLTVL.

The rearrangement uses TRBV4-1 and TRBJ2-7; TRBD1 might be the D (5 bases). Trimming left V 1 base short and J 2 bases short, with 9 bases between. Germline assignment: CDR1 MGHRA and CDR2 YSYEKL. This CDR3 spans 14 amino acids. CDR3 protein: CASSQGQGTYEQYF. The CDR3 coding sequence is TGCGCCAGCAGCCAAGGTCAGGGAACCTACGAGCAGTACTTC.

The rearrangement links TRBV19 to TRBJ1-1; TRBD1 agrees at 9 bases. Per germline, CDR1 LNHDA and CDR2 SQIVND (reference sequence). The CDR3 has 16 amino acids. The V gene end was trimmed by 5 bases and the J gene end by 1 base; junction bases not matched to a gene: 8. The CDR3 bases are TGTGCCAGTAGTCCTCGCAGGGGACAGGGGAACACTGAAGCTTTCTTT. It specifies CASSPRRGQGNTEAFF.

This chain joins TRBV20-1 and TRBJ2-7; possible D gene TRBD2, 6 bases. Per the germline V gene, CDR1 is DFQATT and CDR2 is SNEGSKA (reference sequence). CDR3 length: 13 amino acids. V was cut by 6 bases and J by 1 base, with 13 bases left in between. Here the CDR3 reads CSAITSRSYEQYF. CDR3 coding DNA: TGCAGTGCCATCACTAGCCGTTCCTACGAGCAGTACTTC.

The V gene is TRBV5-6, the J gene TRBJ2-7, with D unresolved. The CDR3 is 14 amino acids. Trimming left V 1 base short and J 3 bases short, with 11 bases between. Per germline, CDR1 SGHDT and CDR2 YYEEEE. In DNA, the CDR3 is TGTGCCAGCAGCTTGAGGGCCCCAGTCTACGAGCAGTACTTC. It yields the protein CASSLRAPVYEQYF.

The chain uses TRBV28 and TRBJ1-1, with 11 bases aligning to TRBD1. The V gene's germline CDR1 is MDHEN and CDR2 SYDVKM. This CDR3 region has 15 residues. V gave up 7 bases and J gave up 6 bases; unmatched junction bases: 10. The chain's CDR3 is CASTWGDRGTPEAFF. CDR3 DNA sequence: TGTGCCAGCACCTGGGGGGACAGGGGGACTCCTGAAGCTTTCTTT.

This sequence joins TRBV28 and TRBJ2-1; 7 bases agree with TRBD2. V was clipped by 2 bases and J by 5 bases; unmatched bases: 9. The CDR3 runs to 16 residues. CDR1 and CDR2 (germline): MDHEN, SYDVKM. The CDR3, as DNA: TGTGCCAGCAGTTTAGCCAGCGGGACGGCAAACAATGAGCAGTTCTTC. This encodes CASSLASGTANNEQFF. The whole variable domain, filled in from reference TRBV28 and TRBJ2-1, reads DVKVTQSSRYLVKRTGEKVFLECVQDMDHENMFWYRQDPGLGLRLIYFSYDVKMKEKGDIPEGYSVSREKKERFSLILESASTNQTSMYLCASSLASGTANNEQFFGPGTRLTVL.

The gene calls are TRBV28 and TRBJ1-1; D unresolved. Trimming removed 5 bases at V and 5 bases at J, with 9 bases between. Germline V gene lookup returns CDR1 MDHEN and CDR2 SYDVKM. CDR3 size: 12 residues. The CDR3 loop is CASSPRITEAFF. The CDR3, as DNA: TGTGCCAGCAGTCCGCGAATAACTGAAGCTTTCTTT.

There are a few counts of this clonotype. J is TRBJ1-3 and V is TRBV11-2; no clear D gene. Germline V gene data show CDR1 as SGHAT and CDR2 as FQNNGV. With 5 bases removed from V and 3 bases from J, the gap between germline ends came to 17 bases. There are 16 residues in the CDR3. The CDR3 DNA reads TGTGCCAGCAGCGCACCAGACGGTAGAATTGGAAACACCATATATTTT. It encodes CASSAPDGRIGNTIYF. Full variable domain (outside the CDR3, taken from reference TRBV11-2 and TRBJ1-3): EAGVAQSPRYKIIEKRQSVAFWCNPISGHATLYWYQQILGQGPKLLIQFQNNGVVDDSQLPKDRFSAERLKGVDSTLKIQPAKLEDSAVYLCASSAPDGRIGNTIYFGEGSWLTVV.

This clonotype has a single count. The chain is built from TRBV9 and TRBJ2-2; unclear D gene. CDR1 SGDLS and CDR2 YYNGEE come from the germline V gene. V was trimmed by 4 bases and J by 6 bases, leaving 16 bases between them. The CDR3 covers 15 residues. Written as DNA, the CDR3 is TGTGCCAGCAGCCCTGACGTGCGATGGGCCGGGGAGCTGTTTTTT. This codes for CASSPDVRWAGELFF. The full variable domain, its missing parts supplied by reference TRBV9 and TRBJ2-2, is DSGVTQTPKHLITATGQRVTLRCSPRSGDLSVYWYQQSLDQGLQFLIQYYNGEERAKGNILERFSAQQFPDLHSELNLSSLELGDSALYFCASSPDVRWAGELFFGEGSRLTVL.

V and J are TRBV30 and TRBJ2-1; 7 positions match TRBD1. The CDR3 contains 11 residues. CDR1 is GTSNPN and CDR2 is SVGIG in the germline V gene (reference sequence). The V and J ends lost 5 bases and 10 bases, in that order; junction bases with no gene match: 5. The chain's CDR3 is CAWQGQVEQFF. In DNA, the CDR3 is TGTGCCTGGCAAGGACAGGTCGAGCAGTTCTTC.

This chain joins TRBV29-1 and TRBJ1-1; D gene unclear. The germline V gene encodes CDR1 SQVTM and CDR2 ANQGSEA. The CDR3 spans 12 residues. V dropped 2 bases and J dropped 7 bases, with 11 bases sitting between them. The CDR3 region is CSVELRYSEAFF. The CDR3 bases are TGCAGCGTTGAACTTAGGTATAGTGAAGCTTTCTTT.

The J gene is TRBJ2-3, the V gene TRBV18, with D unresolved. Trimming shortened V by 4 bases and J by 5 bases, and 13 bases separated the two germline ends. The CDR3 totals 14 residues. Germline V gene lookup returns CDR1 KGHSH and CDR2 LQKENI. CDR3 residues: CASSQGRARDTQYF. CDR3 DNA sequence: TGTGCCAGCTCACAAGGTCGCGCGCGAGATACGCAGTATTTT.

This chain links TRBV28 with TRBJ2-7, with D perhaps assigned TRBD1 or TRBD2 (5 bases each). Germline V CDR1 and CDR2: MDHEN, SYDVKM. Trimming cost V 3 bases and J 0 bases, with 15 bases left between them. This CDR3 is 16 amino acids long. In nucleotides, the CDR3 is TGTGCCAGCAGTTTTGCAGGGAGTAGGGTCTCCTACGAGCAGTACTTC. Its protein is CASSFAGSRVSYEQYF.

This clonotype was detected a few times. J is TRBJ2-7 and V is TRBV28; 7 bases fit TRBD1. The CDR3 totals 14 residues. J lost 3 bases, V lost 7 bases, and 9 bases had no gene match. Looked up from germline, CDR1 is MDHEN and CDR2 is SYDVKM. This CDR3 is CASIERGRSYEQYF. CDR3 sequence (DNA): TGTGCCAGCATCGAGAGGGGGCGCAGCTACGAGCAGTACTTC.